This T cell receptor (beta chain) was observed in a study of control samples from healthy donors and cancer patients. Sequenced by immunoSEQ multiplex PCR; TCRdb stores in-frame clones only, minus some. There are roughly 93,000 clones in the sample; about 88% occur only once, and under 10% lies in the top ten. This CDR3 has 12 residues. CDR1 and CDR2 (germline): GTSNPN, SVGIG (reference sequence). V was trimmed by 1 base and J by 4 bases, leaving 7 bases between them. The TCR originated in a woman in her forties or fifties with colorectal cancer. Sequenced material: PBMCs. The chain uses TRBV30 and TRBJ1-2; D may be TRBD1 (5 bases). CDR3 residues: CAWSAGFYGYTF. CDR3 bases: TGTGCCTGGAGTGCAGGGTTCTATGGCTACACCTTC.